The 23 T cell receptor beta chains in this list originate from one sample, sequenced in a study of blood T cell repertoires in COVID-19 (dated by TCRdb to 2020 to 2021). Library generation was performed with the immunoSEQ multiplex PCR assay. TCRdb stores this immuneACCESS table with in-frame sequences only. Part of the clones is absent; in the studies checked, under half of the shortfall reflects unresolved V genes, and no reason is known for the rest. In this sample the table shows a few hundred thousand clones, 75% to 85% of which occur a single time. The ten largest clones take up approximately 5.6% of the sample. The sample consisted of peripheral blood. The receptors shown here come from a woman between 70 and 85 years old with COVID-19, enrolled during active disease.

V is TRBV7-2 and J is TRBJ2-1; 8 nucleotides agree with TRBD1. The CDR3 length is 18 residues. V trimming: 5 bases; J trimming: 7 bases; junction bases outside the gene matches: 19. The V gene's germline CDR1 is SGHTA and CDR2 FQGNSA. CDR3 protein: CASSPRGQGATRGNEQFF. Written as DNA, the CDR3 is TGTGCCAGCAGCCCCAGGGGCCAGGGGGCGACACGGGGGAATGAGCAGTTCTTC. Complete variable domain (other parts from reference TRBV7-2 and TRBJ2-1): GAGVSQSPSNKVTEKGKDVELRCDPISGHTALYWYRQSLGQGLEFLIYFQGNSAPDKSGLPSDRFSAERTGGSVSTLTIQRTQQEDSAVYLCASSPRGQGATRGNEQFFGPGTRLTVL.

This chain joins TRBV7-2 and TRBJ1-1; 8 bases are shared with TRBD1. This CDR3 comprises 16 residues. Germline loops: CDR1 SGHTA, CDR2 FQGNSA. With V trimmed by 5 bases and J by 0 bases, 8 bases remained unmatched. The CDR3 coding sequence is TGTGCCAGCAGCACGAGGACAGGGCTTTTGAACACTGAAGCTTTCTTT. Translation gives CASSTRTGLLNTEAFF.

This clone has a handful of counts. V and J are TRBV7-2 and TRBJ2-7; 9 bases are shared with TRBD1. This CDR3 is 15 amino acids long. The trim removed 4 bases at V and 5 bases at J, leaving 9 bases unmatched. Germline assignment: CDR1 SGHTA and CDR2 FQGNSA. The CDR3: CASSYVPGQGDEQYF. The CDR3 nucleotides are TGTGCCAGCAGCTACGTCCCGGGACAGGGCGACGAGCAGTACTTC.

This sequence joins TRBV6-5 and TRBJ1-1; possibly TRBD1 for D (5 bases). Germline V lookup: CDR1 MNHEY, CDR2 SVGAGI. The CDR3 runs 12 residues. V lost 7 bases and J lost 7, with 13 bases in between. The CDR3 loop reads CASITGAREAFF. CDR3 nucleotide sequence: TGTGCCAGCATTACTGGGGCCCGTGAAGCTTTCTTT.

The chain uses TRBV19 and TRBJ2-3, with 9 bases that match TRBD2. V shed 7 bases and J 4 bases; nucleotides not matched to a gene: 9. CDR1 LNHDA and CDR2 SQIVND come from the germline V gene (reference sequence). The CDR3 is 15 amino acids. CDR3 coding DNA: TGTGCCAGTACCCTTAGCGGGAGACAGGCAGATACGCAGTATTTT. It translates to CASTLSGRQADTQYF.

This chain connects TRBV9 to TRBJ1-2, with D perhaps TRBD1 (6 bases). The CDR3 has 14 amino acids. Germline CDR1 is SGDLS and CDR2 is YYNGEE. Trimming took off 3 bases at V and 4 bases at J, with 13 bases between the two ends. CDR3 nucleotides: TGTGCCAGCAGCGCTAGGACAGTTGCCTATGGCTACACCTTC. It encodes CASSARTVAYGYTF.

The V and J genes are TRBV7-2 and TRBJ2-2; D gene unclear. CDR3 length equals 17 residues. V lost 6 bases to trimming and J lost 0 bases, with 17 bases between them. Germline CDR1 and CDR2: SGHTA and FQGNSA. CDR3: CASSSARMAANTGELFF. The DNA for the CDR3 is TGTGCCAGCAGTTCAGCGAGGATGGCAGCGAACACCGGGGAGCTGTTTTTT.

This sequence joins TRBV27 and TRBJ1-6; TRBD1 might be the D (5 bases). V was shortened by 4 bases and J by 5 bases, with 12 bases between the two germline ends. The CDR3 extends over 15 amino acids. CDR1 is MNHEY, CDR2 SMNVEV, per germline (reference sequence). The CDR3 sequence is CASSWQGVNNSPLHF. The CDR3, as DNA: TGTGCCAGCAGTTGGCAGGGTGTAAATAATTCACCCCTCCACTTT.

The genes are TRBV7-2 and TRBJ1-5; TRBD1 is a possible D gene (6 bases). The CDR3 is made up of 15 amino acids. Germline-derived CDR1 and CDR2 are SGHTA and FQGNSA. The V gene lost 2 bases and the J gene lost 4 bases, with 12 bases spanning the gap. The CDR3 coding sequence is TGTGCCAGCAGCTTATTCACTCAGGGGAATCAGCCCCAGCATTTT. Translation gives CASSLFTQGNQPQHF.

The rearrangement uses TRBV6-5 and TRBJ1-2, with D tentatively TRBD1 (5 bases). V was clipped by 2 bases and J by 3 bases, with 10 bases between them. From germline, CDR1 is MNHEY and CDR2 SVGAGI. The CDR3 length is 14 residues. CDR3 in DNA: TGTGCCAGCAGTTACACGGACACGGACTATGGCTACACCTTC. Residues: CASSYTDTDYGYTF.

The chain's CDR3 is CARGGSMNTEAFF. Here the CDR3 DNA reads TGTGCCAGGGGGGGATCCATGAACACTGAAGCTTTCTTT. V usage is TRBV2 and J usage is TRBJ1-1; D is possibly TRBD1 (5 bases). V was trimmed by 9 bases and J by 0 bases, leaving 11 bases between them. CDR1 and CDR2 from the germline V gene are SNHLY and FYNNEI. The CDR3 is 13 amino acids.

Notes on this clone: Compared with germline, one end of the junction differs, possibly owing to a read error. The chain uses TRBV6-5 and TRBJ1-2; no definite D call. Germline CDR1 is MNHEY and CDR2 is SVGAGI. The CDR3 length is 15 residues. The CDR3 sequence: CASSDSAHAFYGYTF. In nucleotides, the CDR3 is TGTGCCAGCAGTGACTCAGCGCACGCATTCTATGGCTACACCTTC.

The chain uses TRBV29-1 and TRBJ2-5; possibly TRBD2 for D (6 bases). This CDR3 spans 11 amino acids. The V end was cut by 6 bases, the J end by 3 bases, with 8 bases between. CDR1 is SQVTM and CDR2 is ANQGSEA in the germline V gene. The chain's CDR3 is CSVGGKETQYF. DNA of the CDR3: TGCAGCGTCGGGGGTAAAGAGACCCAGTACTTC.

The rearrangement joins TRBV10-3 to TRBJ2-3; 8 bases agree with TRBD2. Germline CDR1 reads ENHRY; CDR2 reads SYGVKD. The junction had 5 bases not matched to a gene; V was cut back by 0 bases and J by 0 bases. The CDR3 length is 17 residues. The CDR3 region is CAISESWAGGSTDTQYF. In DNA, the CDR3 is TGTGCCATCAGTGAGTCATGGGCGGGAGGAAGCACAGATACGCAGTATTTT.

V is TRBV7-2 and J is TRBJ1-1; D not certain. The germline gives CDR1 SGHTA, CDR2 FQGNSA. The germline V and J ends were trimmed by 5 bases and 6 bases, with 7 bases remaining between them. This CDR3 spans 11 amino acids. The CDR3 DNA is TGTGCCAGCAGCCCACTCGCTGAAGCTTTCTTT. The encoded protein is CASSPLAEAFF.

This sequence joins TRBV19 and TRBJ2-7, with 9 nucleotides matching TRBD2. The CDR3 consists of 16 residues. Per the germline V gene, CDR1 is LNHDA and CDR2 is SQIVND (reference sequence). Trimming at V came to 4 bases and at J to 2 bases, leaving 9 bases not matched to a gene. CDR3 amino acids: CASSKGASGIAYEQYF. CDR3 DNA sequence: TGTGCCAGTAGTAAAGGGGCTAGCGGGATTGCCTACGAGCAGTACTTC. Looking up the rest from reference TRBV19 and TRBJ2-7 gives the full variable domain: DGGITQSPKYLFRKEGQNVTLSCEQNLNHDAMYWYRQDPGQGLRLIYYSQIVNDFQKGDIAEGYSVSREKKESFPLTVTSAQKNPTAFYLCASSKGASGIAYEQYFGPGTRLTVT.

Here the CDR3 DNA reads TGTGCCAGCAAACAGGGGATTAGCTATGGCTACACCTTC. Amino acid sequence: CASKQGISYGYTF. The V gene is TRBV27, the J gene TRBJ1-2, with 7 bases fitting TRBD1. This CDR3 is built from 13 residues. The ends lost 7 bases at V and 4 bases at J; junction bases unmatched: 6. CDR1 is MNHEY, CDR2 SMNVEV, per germline (reference sequence).

CDR3 loop: CASSPTRGSTEAFF. CDR3 DNA: TGTGCCAGCAGTCCGACCCGGGGGAGTACTGAAGCTTTCTTT. The V and J genes are TRBV11-3 and TRBJ1-1, with D perhaps TRBD1 (5 bases). Between the trimmed V and J ends, which lost 6 bases and 5 bases, there was a span of 16 bases. This CDR3 has 14 amino acids. CDR1 is SGHNT and CDR2 is YENEEA in the germline V gene.

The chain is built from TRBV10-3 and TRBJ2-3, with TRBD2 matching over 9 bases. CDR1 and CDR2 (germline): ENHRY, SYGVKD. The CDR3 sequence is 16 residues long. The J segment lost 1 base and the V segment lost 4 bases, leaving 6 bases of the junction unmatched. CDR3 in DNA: TGTGCCATCAGTGGTAGCGGGAGAGATCGCACAGATACGCAGTATTTT. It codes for CAISGSGRDRTDTQYF.

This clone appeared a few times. The CDR3 bases are TGTGCCAGCAGGCGTAGCGGGAGGGCCTTGGGGCAGTACTTC. Translated: CASRRSGRALGQYF. The chain combines TRBV13 with TRBJ2-7; 11 nucleotides align to TRBD2. V dropped 6 bases and J dropped 9; count of bases not matched to a gene: 10. CDR3 length: 14 residues. Germline assignment: CDR1 PRHDT and CDR2 FYEKMQ (reference sequence).

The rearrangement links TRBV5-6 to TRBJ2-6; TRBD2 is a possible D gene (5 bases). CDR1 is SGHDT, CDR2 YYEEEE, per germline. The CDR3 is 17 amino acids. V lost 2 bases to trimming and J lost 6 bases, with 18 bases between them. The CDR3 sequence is CASSFIVGETSANVLTF. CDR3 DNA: TGTGCCAGCAGCTTTATTGTCGGGGAAACCTCGGCCAACGTCCTGACTTTC.

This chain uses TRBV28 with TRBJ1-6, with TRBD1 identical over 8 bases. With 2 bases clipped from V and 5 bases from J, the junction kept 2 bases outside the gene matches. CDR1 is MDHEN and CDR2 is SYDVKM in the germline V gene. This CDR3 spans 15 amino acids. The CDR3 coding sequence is TGTGCCAGCAGTTTACCGGACAGGGATAATTCACCCCTCCACTTT. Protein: CASSLPDRDNSPLHF.

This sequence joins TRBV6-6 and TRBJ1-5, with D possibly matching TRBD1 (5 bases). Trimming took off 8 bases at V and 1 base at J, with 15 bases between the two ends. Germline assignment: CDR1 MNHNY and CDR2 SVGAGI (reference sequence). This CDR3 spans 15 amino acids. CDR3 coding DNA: TGTGCCAGCTCCAGGGAAGGGCGGAGCAATCAGCCCCAGCATTTT. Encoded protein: CASSREGRSNQPQHF.